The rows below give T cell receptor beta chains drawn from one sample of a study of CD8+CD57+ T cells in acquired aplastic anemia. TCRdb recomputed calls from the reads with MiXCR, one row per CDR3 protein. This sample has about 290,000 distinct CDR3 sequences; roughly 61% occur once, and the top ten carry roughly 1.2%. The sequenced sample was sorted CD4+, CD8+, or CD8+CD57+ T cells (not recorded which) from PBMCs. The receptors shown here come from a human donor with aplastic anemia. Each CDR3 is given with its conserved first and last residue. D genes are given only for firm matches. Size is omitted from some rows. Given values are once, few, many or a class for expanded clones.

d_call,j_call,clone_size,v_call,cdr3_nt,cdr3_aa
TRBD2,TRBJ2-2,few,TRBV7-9,TGTGCCAGCATGCTGCTAGCGGGGGCCACCGGGGAGCTGTTTTTT,CASMLLAGATGELFF
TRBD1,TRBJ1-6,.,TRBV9,TGTGCCAGCAGCCCAGGACAGGTAGAGCTCCTCCACTTT,CASSPGQVELLHF
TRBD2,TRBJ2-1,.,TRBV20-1,TGCAGTGCTAGAAGGTCTAGCGGGAGCGGCGATGAGCAGTTCTTC,CSARRSSGSGDEQFF
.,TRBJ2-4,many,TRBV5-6,TGTGCCAGCAGCCCGGTAGGTCTTAACAACATTCAGTACTTC,CASSPVGLNNIQYF
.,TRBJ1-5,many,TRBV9,TGTGCCAGCAGCGTACAAAAATCAGGGCGACGCAATCAGCCCCAGCATTTT,CASSVQKSGRRNQPQHF
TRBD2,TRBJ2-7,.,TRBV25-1,TGTGCCAGCAGTGAACCGAGACTAGCGGGAGAGGGCGAGCAGTACTTC,CASSEPRLAGEGEQYF
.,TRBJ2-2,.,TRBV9,TGTGCCAGCAGCGTAGCGGGAGACACCGGGGAGCTGTTTTTT,CASSVAGDTGELFF
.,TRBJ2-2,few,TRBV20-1,TGCAGTGCTAGAGTTCCCGAGAGTCAGGACACCGGGGAGCTGTTTTTT,CSARVPESQDTGELFF
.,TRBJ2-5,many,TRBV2,TGTGCCAGCATCGTTGGGGCAGGTGGAGGGGAGACCCAGTACTTC,CASIVGAGGGETQYF
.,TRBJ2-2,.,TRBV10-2,TGCGCCAGCAAAGGGACACCAAACACCGGGGAGCTGTTTTTT,CASKGTPNTGELFF
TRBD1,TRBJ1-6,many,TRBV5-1,TGCGCCAGCAGCTTGGTGGGGGGACAGATTAATTCACCCCTCCACTTT,CASSLVGGQINSPLHF
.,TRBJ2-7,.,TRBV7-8,TGTGCCAGCAGCCTAATAGGCTCTTTCTACGAGCAGTACTTC,CASSLIGSFYEQYF
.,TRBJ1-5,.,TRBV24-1,TGTGCCACCAGTGATCCCTTGATTAGCAATCAGCCCCAGCATTTT,CATSDPLISNQPQHF
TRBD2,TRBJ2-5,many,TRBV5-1,TGCGCCAGCAGCTTGGGGTCTAGCGGGAAAGAGACCCAGTACTTC,CASSLGSSGKETQYF
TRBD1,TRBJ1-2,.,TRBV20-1,TGCAGTGCTACTTTACAGGGGGCAATGGAGCGTGGCTACACCTTC,CSATLQGAMERGYTF
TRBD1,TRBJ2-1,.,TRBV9,TGTGCCAGCAGCATAGGACAGGGGGCGCACAATGAGCAGTTCTTC,CASSIGQGAHNEQFF
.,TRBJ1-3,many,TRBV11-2,TGTGCCAGCAGCCATCGACAGGAACTGACTGGAAACACCATATATTTT,CASSHRQELTGNTIYF
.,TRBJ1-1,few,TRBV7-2,TGTGCCAGCAGCTTAGACTCTCGGGGCGGTATGGCTTTCTTT,CASSLDSRGGMAFF
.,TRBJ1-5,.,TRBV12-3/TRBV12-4,TGTGCCAGCAGTCCCAGGGTTTCCAATCAGCCCCAGCATTTT,CASSPRVSNQPQHF
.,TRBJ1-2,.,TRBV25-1,TGTGCCAGCAGTGACAGCCGGATCTATGGCTACACCTTC,CASSDSRIYGYTF
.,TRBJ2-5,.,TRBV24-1,TGTGCCACCAGTGCCGGACAACGGCGGGAGACCCAGTACTTC,CATSAGQRRETQYF
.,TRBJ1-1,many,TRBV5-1,TGCGCCAGCAGCCAAAACCGGGGGAAAACTGAAGCTTTCTTT,CASSQNRGKTEAFF
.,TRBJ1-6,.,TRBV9,TGTGCCAGCAGCCAAGGGACGATACCAGGGGCACCCCTCCACTTT,CASSQGTIPGAPLHF
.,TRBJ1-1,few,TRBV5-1,TGCGCCAGCAGCTTGGGTAACGGGAGAGACGCTTTCTTT,CASSLGNGRDAFF
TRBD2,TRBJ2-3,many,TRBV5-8,TGTGCCAGCGGTATGGGAGGGTTCACAGATACGCAGTATTTT,CASGMGGFTDTQYF
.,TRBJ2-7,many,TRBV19,TGTGCCAGTAGTATCCAGTCAGGTAGCTCCTACGAGCAGTACTTC,CASSIQSGSSYEQYF
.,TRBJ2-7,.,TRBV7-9,TGTGCCAGCAGCTCAAATCAGGTTTCCTACAAGCAGTATTTC,CASSSNQVSYKQYF
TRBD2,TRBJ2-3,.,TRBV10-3,TGTGCCACCCTCGAGGGGAGGGCAGATACGCAGTATTTT,CATLEGRADTQYF
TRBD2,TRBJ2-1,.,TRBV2,TGTGCCAGCAGTCCCTATAGCGGGGTCCTGTCCAATGAGCAGTTCTTC,CASSPYSGVLSNEQFF
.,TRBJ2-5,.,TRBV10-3,TGTGCCATCGGTGGGGGGGGCGGACATGAGACCCAGTACTTC,CAIGGGGGHETQYF
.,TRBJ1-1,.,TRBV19,TGTGCCAGTAGGCCGGGGGGAGTGAACACTGAAGCTTTCTTT,CASRPGGVNTEAFF
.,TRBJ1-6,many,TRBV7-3,TGTGCCAGCAGCTTGTCGGGGGGTACGGACTCACCCCTCCACTTT,CASSLSGGTDSPLHF
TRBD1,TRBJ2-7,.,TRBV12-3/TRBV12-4,TGTGCCAGCAGTCCTCGGACAGGGAGGTTTAATTACGAGCAGTACTTC,CASSPRTGRFNYEQYF
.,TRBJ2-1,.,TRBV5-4,TGTGCCAGCAGCATGGGGCAGACGAATGAGCAGTTCTTC,CASSMGQTNEQFF
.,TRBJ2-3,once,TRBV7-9,TGTGCCAGCAGGCCTGAGGGGGGGGGCGCATCTAGGGCAGATACGCAGTATTTT,CASRPEGGGASRADTQYF
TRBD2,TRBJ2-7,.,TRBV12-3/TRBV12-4,TGTGCCAGCACCCCGGTGGGTAGCGGGAGTTACGAGCAGTACTTC,CASTPVGSGSYEQYF
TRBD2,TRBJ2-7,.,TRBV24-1,TGTGCCGCCAGTGACCCGTTACGAAGGGCCTTAGCGGGGGGGCAGTACTTC,CAASDPLRRALAGGQYF
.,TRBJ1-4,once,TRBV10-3,TGTGCCATCAGTGAGTCGACGAAGGCTAATGAAAAACTGTTTTTT,CAISESTKANEKLFF
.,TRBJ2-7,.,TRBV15,TGTGCCACCAGCAGAGCGGGCGGACAGTCCTACGAGCAGTACTTC,CATSRAGGQSYEQYF
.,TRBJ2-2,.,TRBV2,TGTGCCAGCAGAGCCCCGACAGGAAACACCGGGGAGCTGTTTTTT,CASRAPTGNTGELFF
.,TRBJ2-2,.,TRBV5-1,TGCGCCAGCAGCCCCTTAGGGGAGCTGAACACCGGGGAGCTGTTTTTT,CASSPLGELNTGELFF
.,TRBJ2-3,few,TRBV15,TGTGCCACCAGCAGCCCACTCACAGATACGCAGTATTTT,CATSSPLTDTQYF
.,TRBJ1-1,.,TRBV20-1,TGCAGTGCTAGAGGCAACAGGATGAACACTGAAGCTTTCTTT,CSARGNRMNTEAFF
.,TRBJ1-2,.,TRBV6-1,TGTGCCAGCAGGCTTAGACGGACCTATGGCTACACCTTC,CASRLRRTYGYTF
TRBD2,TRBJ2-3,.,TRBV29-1,TGCAGCGTTGACCTAGCGGGGGGGCTGAATACGCAGTATTTT,CSVDLAGGLNTQYF
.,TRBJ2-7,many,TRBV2,TGTGCCAGCATCAATCTCCGGGACCGAGAGCAGTACTTC,CASINLRDREQYF
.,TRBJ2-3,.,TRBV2,TGTGCCAGCAGTTACCCCCCAAGCACAGATACGCAGTATTTT,CASSYPPSTDTQYF
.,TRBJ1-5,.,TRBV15,TGTGCCACCAGCAGATTACAGGGAGGACAGCCCCAGCATTTT,CATSRLQGGQPQHF
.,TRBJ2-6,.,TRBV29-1,TGCAGCGTTTCTCGGGGCACAGGGGCCAACGTCCTGACTTTC,CSVSRGTGANVLTF
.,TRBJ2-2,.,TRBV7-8,TGTGCCAGCAGACTTTCCGTGGGCGTCGGGGAGCTGTTTTTT,CASRLSVGVGELFF